This entry lists 30 T cell receptor beta chains sequenced from one sample in a study of T-cell memory formation after mild COVID-19. Each CDR3 protein gets one entry after TCRdb re-called the 5' RACE reads with MiXCR. The sample holds more than 350,000 distinct CDR3 sequences, more than 15% seen once. Sequencing was carried out using PBMCs or a T cell subset sorted from them (not recorded which). The source of these receptors is a young man who had mild COVID-19 (a few samples of this study predate the infection). Cell type and time point are not known.

The J gene is TRBJ2-5, the V gene TRBV7-2; TRBD1 agrees at 7 bases. The CDR3 is 16 amino acids. Germline V gene data show CDR1 as SGHTA and CDR2 as FQGNSA. With 6 bases clipped from V and 5 bases from J, the junction kept 15 bases outside the gene matches. In DNA form, the CDR3 reads TGTGCCAGCAGTCAAGGCGGCACAGGGGCCCAGGAGACCCAGTACTTC. It specifies CASSQGGTGAQETQYF.

This clonotype was recorded many times. The chain has TRBV7-2 and TRBJ1-5; no definite D call. The V gene lost 3 bases and the J gene lost 6 bases, with 6 bases spanning the gap. The germline V gene has CDR1 SGHTA and CDR2 FQGNSA. The CDR3 is 12 residues long. CDR3 amino acids: CASSFGPQPQHF. As DNA, the CDR3 is TGTGCCAGCAGCTTCGGGCCTCAGCCCCAGCATTTT. Using reference TRBV7-2 and TRBJ1-5 for the parts outside the CDR3, the full variable domain is GAGVSQSPSNKVTEKGKDVELRCDPISGHTALYWYRQSLGQGLEFLIYFQGNSAPDKSGLPSDRFSAERTGGSVSTLTIQRTQQEDSAVYLCASSFGPQPQHFGDGTRLSIL.

Many counts were recorded for this clonotype. The chain couples TRBV7-9 to TRBJ2-7, with D tentatively TRBD1 (6 bases). V lost 5 bases, J lost 2 bases, and 13 bases lay in between. This CDR3 has 14 residues. Germline CDR1 and CDR2: SEHNR and FQNEAQ (reference sequence). This CDR3 is CASSLGTLAYEQYF. In DNA form, the CDR3 reads TGTGCCAGCAGCCTGGGGACACTGGCCTACGAGCAGTACTTC.

This sequence joins TRBV5-1 and TRBJ1-1; no definite D call. V was cut by 2 bases and J by 1 base, with 6 bases left in between. This CDR3 contains 13 residues. Germline V lookup: CDR1 SGHRS, CDR2 YFSETQ. The CDR3 protein is CASSFFANTEAFF. CDR3 sequence (DNA): TGCGCCAGCAGCTTTTTCGCGAACACTGAAGCTTTCTTT.

V is TRBV6-6 and J is TRBJ2-3; 8 nucleotides line up with TRBD1. This CDR3 region has 15 residues. With V trimmed by 5 bases and J by 1 base, 5 bases remained unmatched. CDR1 and CDR2 (germline): MNHNY, SVGAGI (reference sequence). The CDR3 sequence is CASSPRGQRTDTQYF. DNA for the CDR3: TGTGCCAGCAGTCCCAGGGGGCAGCGCACAGATACGCAGTATTTT.

V and J are TRBV18 and TRBJ1-2; no definite D call. CDR1 and CDR2 (germline): KGHSH, LQKENI. V lost 6 bases to trimming and J lost 7 bases, with 12 bases between them. The CDR3 has 12 residues. CDR3 nucleotide sequence: TGTGCCAGCTCCCCGGGTCGCTTTGGCTACACCTTC. Protein sequence: CASSPGRFGYTF.

This clonotype was detected ten times or more. In nucleotides, the CDR3 is TGTGCCATCAGCCCCGGGACAGACTACGAGCAGTACTTC. Its translation is CAISPGTDYEQYF. The gene calls are TRBV10-3 and TRBJ2-7, with 7 bases matching TRBD1. With V trimmed by 6 bases and J by 3 bases, 5 bases remained unmatched. CDR3 size: 13 residues. The germline gives CDR1 ENHRY, CDR2 SYGVKD.

This clonotype was seen only a few times. The chain links TRBV12-3 or TRBV12-4 to TRBJ1-4, with D possibly matching TRBD1 (6 bases). The ends were cut back, 2 bases at V and 7 bases at J, with 11 bases in the middle. The CDR3 has 14 amino acids. As DNA, the CDR3 is TGTGCCAGCAGTTTACGGGGGGGCGGTGAAAAACTGTTTTTT. Protein sequence: CASSLRGGGEKLFF.

This clonotype has a handful of counts. The rearrangement links TRBV20-1 to TRBJ1-5; 7 bases line up with TRBD1. Per germline, CDR1 DFQATT and CDR2 SNEGSKA (reference sequence). The CDR3 has 13 amino acids. Unmatched junction bases numbered 10, after V lost 7 bases and J lost 7 bases. The DNA for the CDR3 is TGCAGTGTAGAACAGGGGTTTAAACAGCCCCAGCATTTT. Residues: CSVEQGFKQPQHF.

This clonotype was seen at least ten times. The V call is TRBV5-1, the J call TRBJ2-3; 8 nucleotides align to TRBD2. Germline values: CDR1 SGHRS, CDR2 YFSETQ. This CDR3 spans 14 amino acids. The trim removed 2 bases at V and 4 bases at J, leaving 3 bases unmatched. As DNA, the CDR3 is TGCGCCAGCAGCTTTTACGGGGGGGCAGATACGCAGTATTTT. It yields the protein CASSFYGGADTQYF.

There are a few counts of this clonotype. The chain joins TRBV6-5 to TRBJ2-7; D remains ambiguous. Germline CDR1 and CDR2: MNHEY and SVGAGI. V was cut by 5 bases and J by 0 bases, with 11 bases left in between. The CDR3 totals 14 residues. The CDR3 loop is CASSPSWASYEQYF. Here the CDR3 DNA reads TGTGCCAGCAGTCCCTCTTGGGCCTCCTACGAGCAGTACTTC.

The V and J genes are TRBV6-2 or TRBV6-3 and TRBJ2-3, with D perhaps matching TRBD2 (5 bases). This CDR3 spans 15 amino acids. V was clipped by 11 bases and J by 4 bases, with 22 bases between them. CDR1 is MNHEY, CDR2 SVGEGT, per germline. Here the CDR3 DNA reads TGTGCCGCAACGTTCGGAGGCTTACCGTCAGATACGCAGTATTTT. Translation: CAATFGGLPSDTQYF.

This clonotype occurred many times. The gene calls are TRBV7-9 and TRBJ2-3; D not certain. CDR3 size: 13 residues. From germline, CDR1 is SEHNR and CDR2 FQNEAQ (reference sequence). V dropped 5 bases and J dropped 0 bases, with 6 bases sitting between them. Here the CDR3 reads CASSTSSTDTQYF. The CDR3 bases are TGTGCCAGCAGCACATCTAGCACAGATACGCAGTATTTT.

V gene TRBV6-5 combines with J gene TRBJ2-6; possible D gene TRBD2, 6 bases. This CDR3 region has 16 residues. Germline-derived CDR1 and CDR2 are MNHEY and SVGAGI. The ends were cut back, 10 bases at V and 0 bases at J, with 16 bases in the middle. The DNA of the CDR3 is TGTGCCACACGTCGGGGGTACCCCTCTGGGGCCAACGTCCTGACTTTC. As protein: CATRRGYPSGANVLTF.

The gene calls are TRBV18 and TRBJ2-3, with 7 bases identical to TRBD2. The CDR3 runs 15 residues. The J segment lost 0 bases and the V segment lost 3 bases, leaving 3 bases of the junction unmatched. Germline V CDR1 and CDR2: KGHSH, LQKENI. As DNA, the CDR3 is TGTGCCAGCTCACCGGGGAGGGCCAGCACAGATACGCAGTATTTT. Protein: CASSPGRASTDTQYF.

J is TRBJ1-1 and V is TRBV12-3 or TRBV12-4; D is unclear. The germline V and J ends were trimmed by 6 bases and 3 bases, with 14 bases remaining between them. This CDR3 contains 14 residues. The CDR3 region is CASRSPPADTEAFF. The CDR3 DNA reads as TGTGCCAGCAGGTCCCCCCCCGCGGACACTGAAGCTTTCTTT.

This clonotype has a count of ten or more. The rearrangement joins TRBV5-1 to TRBJ2-1, with D unclear. V was trimmed by 4 bases and J by 5 bases, leaving 13 bases between them. Per the germline V gene, CDR1 is SGHRS and CDR2 is YFSETQ. The CDR3 runs 14 residues. CDR3 sequence reads: CASSRTGSNNEQFF. DNA of the CDR3: TGCGCCAGCAGCAGGACCGGTTCTAACAATGAGCAGTTCTTC.

In its sample, this clonotype was seen a few times. The chain's CDR3 is CASSQLTQTGELFF. For the CDR3, the DNA is TGTGCCAGCAGCCAGCTTACACAAACCGGGGAGCTGTTTTTT. This chain connects TRBV3-1 to TRBJ2-2; D is unresolved. The CDR3 consists of 14 residues. CDR1 and CDR2 (germline): LGHDT, YNNKEL (reference sequence). V was shortened by 3 bases and J by 5 bases, with 10 bases between the two germline ends.

The sample holds many counts of this clonotype. The chain combines TRBV15 with TRBJ1-5, with TRBD1 matching over 9 bases. This CDR3 has 14 amino acids. J was trimmed by 4 bases and V by 5 bases; bases with no gene match: 3. Germline V gene lookup returns CDR1 LNHNV and CDR2 YYDKDF (reference sequence). CDR3 residues: CATSGTGTNQPQHF. The DNA of the CDR3 is TGTGCCACCAGCGGGACAGGGACAAATCAGCCCCAGCATTTT.

Ten or more counts support this clonotype. V usage is TRBV5-4 and J usage is TRBJ1-6; the D gene is possibly TRBD1 (5 bases). V lost 5 bases and J 8 bases, leaving 14 bases between the germline ends. The CDR3 extends over 14 amino acids. CDR1 is SGHNT, CDR2 YYREEE, per germline (reference sequence). This CDR3 is CASSSQVGHSPLHF. The CDR3 coding sequence is TGTGCCAGCAGTTCTCAGGTGGGACATTCACCCCTCCACTTT.

Only a few counts were recorded for this clonotype. The chain employs TRBV6-5 and TRBJ1-1, with 10 bases fitting TRBD1. The J segment lost 4 bases and the V segment lost 6 bases, leaving 8 bases of the junction unmatched. The CDR3 is made up of 15 amino acids. Germline loops: CDR1 MNHEY, CDR2 SVGAGI. The CDR3 nucleotides read TGTGCCAGCAGCTCTCTGACAGGGGGCGGCACTGAAGCTTTCTTT. Its translation is CASSSLTGGGTEAFF.

This clonotype was counted between two and nine times. This chain joins TRBV2 and TRBJ2-5, with D possibly being TRBD1 or TRBD2 (5 bases each). The V end lost 9 bases, the J end lost 5 bases, and 16 bases lay between the germline ends. This CDR3 comprises 13 residues. The germline gives CDR1 SNHLY, CDR2 FYNNEI. CDR3 in DNA: TGTGCCAGTACGGGGCAGGGATACGAGACCCAGTACTTC. Translation: CASTGQGYETQYF.

The chain links TRBV19 to TRBJ2-2, with D perhaps TRBD1 (6 bases). Germline V gene data show CDR1 as LNHDA and CDR2 as SQIVND (reference sequence). V lost 6 bases, J lost 2 bases, and 22 bases lay in between. CDR3 length equals 18 residues. DNA of the CDR3: TGTGCCAGTAGCCGTCGTGGGACATGGGGAACTAACACCGGGGAGCTGTTTTTT. This translates into CASSRRGTWGTNTGELFF.

This clonotype was observed a few times. V usage is TRBV5-1 and J usage is TRBJ1-6, with 7 positions matching TRBD1. CDR1 is SGHRS, CDR2 YFSETQ, per germline. V gave up 6 bases and J gave up 8 bases; unmatched junction bases: 5. The CDR3 runs to 13 residues. The DNA for the CDR3 is TGCGCCAGCACCCGACAGGGAGATTCACCCCTCCACTTT. This encodes CASTRQGDSPLHF.

The J gene is TRBJ1-5, the V gene TRBV3-1; D ambiguous. The V end lost 4 bases, the J end lost 2 bases, and 12 bases lay between the germline ends. This CDR3 contains 15 residues. Germline V gene lookup returns CDR1 LGHDT and CDR2 YNNKEL (reference sequence). CDR3 in amino acids: CASSPLSGGNQPQHF. CDR3 bases: TGTGCCAGCAGCCCTTTGAGTGGCGGCAATCAGCCCCAGCATTTT.

This clonotype appeared a few times. This rearrangement joins TRBV19 to TRBJ2-1, with D uncertain. The CDR3 contains 16 residues. Trimming removed 6 bases at V and 3 bases at J, with 18 bases between. Per the germline V gene, CDR1 is LNHDA and CDR2 is SQIVND (reference sequence). The CDR3: CASSLQLGAIYNEQFF. In nucleotides, the CDR3 is TGTGCCAGTAGCCTCCAACTGGGCGCGATCTACAATGAGCAGTTCTTC.

The genes are TRBV5-1 and TRBJ2-7, with 8 bases matching TRBD1. The length of the CDR3 is 15 residues. The germline gives CDR1 SGHRS, CDR2 YFSETQ. Trimming cost V 0 bases and J 3 bases; bases outside gene matches: 5. Written as DNA, the CDR3 is TGCGCCAGCAGCTTGGAAGCAGGGGGCTTCTACGAGCAGTACGTC. This gives the protein CASSLEAGGFYEQYV.

This chain connects TRBV7-8 to TRBJ1-6; D not certain. Per the germline V gene, CDR1 is SGHVS and CDR2 is FQNEAQ. V lost 0 bases, J lost 2 bases, and 11 bases lay in between. The CDR3 has 17 residues. The CDR3 coding sequence is TGTGCCAGCAGCTTAGCGGTGGAGGAGACCTATAATTCACCCCTCCACTTT. Amino acids: CASSLAVEETYNSPLHF.

This clonotype was detected only a few times. One end of the junction varies from germline; a read error may be responsible. The rearrangement uses TRBV12-3 or TRBV12-4 and TRBJ1-2; D is possibly TRBD1 (6 bases). CDR3 length: 12 amino acids. CDR3 nucleotides: TGTGCCAGCAGTTTACGGGCAGGGGTAGTCGCCTTC. Translation: CASSLRAGVVAF.

This clonotype was detected many times. This chain links TRBV24-1 with TRBJ2-1; TRBD1 is a possible D gene (7 bases). Trimming removed 8 bases from V and 2 bases from J, with 15 bases in between. Germline CDR1 KGHDR, CDR2 SFDVKD. The CDR3 totals 15 residues. CDR3 bases: TGTGCCACCACGGCAGGGGGGCGGCCCTACAATGAGCAGTTCTTC. Translating gives CATTAGGRPYNEQFF.